The next 8 T cell receptor beta chains were all read from a single sample in a study of regulatory T cells in long-lasting Graves disease. Combining iRepertoire HTBI primers with Arm-PCR of CDR3 regions, the authors built TCR beta libraries. TCRdb ran MiXCR on the multiplex PCR reads and lists one entry per CDR3 protein. The sample gives roughly 420,000 distinct CDR3 sequences, around 16% of which show up once; 22% is in the top ten. Time point indicated: newly diagnosed GD, antithyroid drugs for less than 3 months. TCR sequences were obtained from RNA taken from PBMCs. The source material was peripheral blood mononuclear cells (PBMCs), sampled at new diagnosis, from a patient treated with antithyroid drugs. Receptors were obtained from a female donor with Graves disease.

This clonotype was seen at least ten times. Mismatch with germline at one junction end may stem from a read error. This sequence joins TRBV5-1 and TRBJ1-3, with 7 bases fitting TRBD1. The germline CDR1 and CDR2 sequences are SGHRS and YFSETQ. This CDR3 is built from 12 residues. The CDR3: CASSRDRNPIYF. CDR3 coding DNA: TGCGCCAGCAGCCGGGACAGAAACCCCATATATTTT.

The V gene is TRBV13, the J gene TRBJ2-1, with D uncertain. The germline V and J ends were trimmed by 3 bases and 4 bases, with 10 bases remaining between them. There are 14 residues in the CDR3. Germline CDR1 reads PRHDT; CDR2 reads FYEKMQ (reference sequence). The CDR3 protein is CASSFGSVYNEQFF. As DNA, the CDR3 is TGTGCCAGCAGCTTCGGATCTGTGTACAATGAGCAGTTCTTC. The full variable domain, its missing parts supplied by reference TRBV13 and TRBJ2-1, is AAGVIQSPRHLIKEKRETATLKCYPIPRHDTVYWYQQGPGQDPQFLISFYEKMQSDKGSIPDRFSAQQFSDYHSELNMSSLELGDSALYFCASSFGSVYNEQFFGPGTRLTVL.

This clonotype was detected ten times or more. The J gene is TRBJ1-5, the V gene TRBV30; no clear D gene. In germline, CDR1 is GTSNPN, CDR2 SVGIG (reference sequence). This CDR3 is 13 amino acids long. V was clipped by 4 bases and J by 2 bases, with 9 bases between them. The CDR3 is CAWNLHRNQPQHF. CDR3 bases: TGTGCCTGGAATCTACACCGCAATCAGCCCCAGCATTTT.

V and J are TRBV7-3 and TRBJ1-3; 9 bases are shared with TRBD1. Germline CDR1 and CDR2: SGHTA and FQGTGA. The CDR3 has 13 amino acids. The trim removed 4 bases at V and 7 bases at J, leaving 2 bases unmatched. CDR3: CASSYGQGNTIYF. Written as DNA, the CDR3 is TGTGCCAGCAGCTACGGACAGGGGAACACCATATATTTT.

This clonotype was recorded at least ten times. The chain is built from TRBV28 and TRBJ1-2, with D maybe TRBD1 (5 bases). This CDR3 is 15 amino acids long. V was trimmed by 5 bases and J by 4 bases, leaving 17 bases between them. Germline V CDR1 and CDR2: MDHEN, SYDVKM. The CDR3 region has the DNA TGTGCCAGCAGTACTCGTCTCTGGGACGTCTATGGCTACACCTTC. Translation gives CASSTRLWDVYGYTF.

This clonotype was found a few times. The chain uses TRBV5-1 and TRBJ1-2; D gene ambiguous. Trimming cost V 4 bases and J 0 bases, with 13 bases left between them. CDR1 and CDR2 from the germline V gene are SGHRS and YFSETQ. The CDR3 is 15 amino acids. The CDR3 region has the DNA TGCGCCAGCAGCCCGGCGCGCCGGACTAACTATGGCTACACCTTC. Amino acids: CASSPARRTNYGYTF.

This clonotype occurred a few times. The chain is built from TRBV10-3 and TRBJ2-3, with D possibly matching TRBD2 (5 bases). The V end was cut by 1 base, the J end by 1 base, with 12 bases between. This CDR3 is built from 16 residues. CDR1 and CDR2 from the germline V gene are ENHRY and SYGVKD. The CDR3 DNA is TGTGCCATCAGTGAGTTTCGGGGATTGGGCACAGATACGCAGTATTTT. This gives the protein CAISEFRGLGTDTQYF.

This clonotype was observed a few times. This chain uses TRBV20-1 with TRBJ2-7, with 8 bases matching TRBD2. Germline CDR1 is DFQATT and CDR2 is SNEGSKA (reference sequence). The CDR3 extends over 14 amino acids. Losses at the gene ends were 5 bases for V and 3 bases for J; bases not matched to a gene: 9. The CDR3 nucleotides read TGCAGTGCTCCCACCGCGGCGGGGGGCTACGAGCAGTACTTC. Amino acid sequence: CSAPTAAGGYEQYF.